Below are 29 T cell receptor beta chains sequenced from a single sample in a study of blood T cell repertoires in COVID-19. Only in-frame clones appear in the TCRdb table, and some are missing; sequencing was by immunoSEQ multiplex PCR. Of about 80,000 clones in the sample, roughly 89% are singletons; the top ten hold about 1.9%. The specimen was peripheral blood. These receptor sequences come from a woman aged 45-60 years in a cohort sampled during active COVID-19.

The genes are TRBV5-1 and TRBJ1-4, with no clear D. From germline, CDR1 is SGHRS and CDR2 YFSETQ. This CDR3 is built from 15 residues. V was trimmed by 0 bases and J by 5 bases, leaving 11 bases between them. CDR3: CASSLVSPRNEKLFF. The CDR3 region has the DNA TGCGCCAGCAGCTTGGTTAGTCCCAGGAATGAAAAACTGTTTTTT.

The J gene is TRBJ1-1, the V gene TRBV3-1 (or the pseudogene TRBV3-2); D remains unclear. The germline V and J ends were trimmed by 4 bases and 3 bases, with 6 bases remaining between them. Germline V lookup: CDR1 LGHDT, CDR2 YNNKEL (reference sequence). The CDR3 contains 12 residues. This CDR3 reads CASSRGDTEAFF. CDR3 bases: TGTGCCAGCAGCCGGGGAGACACTGAAGCTTTCTTT.

The chain links TRBV7-9 to TRBJ2-3; 7 bases agree with TRBD2. The CDR3 is made up of 15 amino acids. Looked up from germline, CDR1 is SEHNR and CDR2 is FQNEAQ (reference sequence). After removal of 1 base from V and 3 bases from J, the junction contained 4 bases not matched to a gene. The DNA for the CDR3 is TGTGCCAGCAGCTTAGTGTCCGGGGGGACAGATACGCAGTATTTT. This sequence encodes CASSLVSGGTDTQYF.

Worth noting for this clone: One end of the junction does not line up with germline, which may come from a read error. V usage is TRBV7-2 and J usage is TRBJ1-3; 10 nucleotides align to TRBD1. The CDR3 is 15 residues long. Germline V gene sequence: CDR1 SGHTA, CDR2 FQGNSA. CDR3 nucleotides: TGTGCCAGCAGTTTAGGACAGGGGGGAGGAAACACCATATATTTT. It codes for CASSLGQGGGNTIYF.

This clone showed up just a few times. The genes are TRBV5-1 and TRBJ2-1, with TRBD2 matching over 10 bases. Looked up from germline, CDR1 is SGHRS and CDR2 is YFSETQ. The CDR3 contains 15 residues. J was trimmed by 6 bases and V by 2 bases; bases with no gene match: 5. This CDR3 is CASSLTTSGVNEQFF. CDR3 in DNA: TGCGCCAGCAGCTTAACCACTAGCGGGGTCAATGAGCAGTTCTTC. The full variable domain, its missing parts supplied by reference TRBV5-1 and TRBJ2-1, is KAGVTQTPRYLIKTRGQQVTLSCSPISGHRSVSWYQQTPGQGLQFLFEYFSETQRNKGNFPGRFSGRQFSNSRSEMNVSTLELGDSALYLCASSLTTSGVNEQFFGPGTRLTVL.

The CDR3 region has the DNA TGTGCCAGCAGGGGACTGGAGACCGATCTATACCAAGAGACCCAGTACTTC. Residues: CASRGLETDLYQETQYF. The chain has TRBV3-1 (or the pseudogene TRBV3-2) and TRBJ2-5; weak D call: TRBD2 (6 bases). The CDR3 extends over 17 amino acids. V dropped 6 bases and J dropped 0 bases, with 20 bases sitting between them. Germline values: CDR1 LGHDT, CDR2 YNNKEL (reference sequence).

The V call is TRBV2, the J call TRBJ1-4; 7 nucleotides agree with TRBD1. V was clipped by 6 bases and J by 10 bases; unmatched bases: 11. The CDR3 runs 14 residues. Germline V gives CDR1 SNHLY, CDR2 FYNNEI. The CDR3: CASRDTGAAGKLFF. The CDR3 region has the DNA TGTGCCAGCAGGGATACAGGGGCGGCGGGAAAACTGTTTTTT.

This clone was observed a single time. This chain uses TRBV27 with TRBJ2-3; 7 positions match TRBD2. The CDR3 runs 15 residues. V was pared by 6 bases and J by 4 bases, with 10 bases of the junction left unmatched. In germline, CDR1 is MNHEY, CDR2 SMNVEV (reference sequence). The CDR3 here is CASSPFDGGADTQYF. The CDR3 DNA reads TGTGCCAGCAGCCCCTTCGATGGGGGGGCAGATACGCAGTATTTT.

The chain links TRBV11-3 to TRBJ2-3, with 9 bases lining up with TRBD2. Per the germline V gene, CDR1 is SGHNT and CDR2 is YENEEA. Losses at the gene ends were 6 bases for V and 7 bases for J; bases not matched to a gene: 11. This CDR3 has 15 amino acids. CDR3 sequence reads: CASRTGTSPTNTQYF. CDR3 DNA: TGTGCCAGCAGAACCGGGACTAGCCCAACTAATACGCAGTATTTT.

This clone was recorded only once. The chain has TRBV3-1 (or the pseudogene TRBV3-2) and TRBJ2-1, with D unclear. Trimming removed 1 base from V and 1 base from J, with 11 bases in between. Germline CDR1 is LGHDT and CDR2 is YNNKEL (reference sequence). CDR3 length: 16 residues. The CDR3, as DNA: TGTGCCAGCAGCCAAGCCGTCGGCGGATCCTACAATGAGCAGTTCTTC. Its protein is CASSQAVGGSYNEQFF.

This rearrangement joins TRBV21-1 to TRBJ2-7; the table's D call, TRBD2, was not checked against the DNA. TRBV21-1 is a documented pseudogene. The CDR3 contains 17 residues. CDR3 region: CASSNRVGAGGRREQYF. The CDR3 DNA is TGTGCCAGCAGCAATCGGGTCGGAGCGGGAGGGCGGCGCGAGCAGTACTTC.

This clone was counted once. CDR3 coding DNA: TGTGCCAGCAAATCCGAACGCGACACTGAAGCTTTCTTT. Its translation: CASKSERDTEAFF. The chain links TRBV6-4 to TRBJ1-1; no firm D call. The V gene's germline CDR1 is MRHNA and CDR2 SNTAGT. This CDR3 contains 13 residues. With 7 bases removed from V and 3 bases from J, the gap between germline ends came to 12 bases.

This chain links TRBV19 with TRBJ2-2, with a weak D call TRBD2 (5 bases). The CDR3 spans 16 residues. V lost 5 bases and J lost 5, with 18 bases in between. The germline gives CDR1 LNHDA, CDR2 SQIVND (reference sequence). In DNA, the CDR3 is TGTGCCAGTAGTTGGGAGAGTCCACCTTTGACCGGGGAGCTGTTTTTT. Translating it yields CASSWESPPLTGELFF.

The chain employs TRBV18 and TRBJ2-7, with TRBD1 matching over 9 bases. The ends lost 5 bases at V and 0 bases at J; junction bases unmatched: 5. Germline CDR1 reads KGHSH; CDR2 reads LQKENI. The CDR3 is made up of 15 amino acids. The CDR3 DNA is TGTGCCAGCTCAATCCGACAGGGGGGCTCCTACGAGCAGTACTTC. Translated: CASSIRQGGSYEQYF.

CDR3 loop: CASLRGLAGGFDEQFF. DNA for the CDR3: TGCGCCAGCCTCCGAGGCTTAGCGGGAGGTTTTGATGAGCAGTTCTTC. The chain recombines TRBV5-1 with TRBJ2-1; 10 bases are shared with TRBD2. The CDR3 is made up of 16 amino acids. V was pared by 7 bases and J by 8 bases, with 15 bases of the junction left unmatched. Germline V gene data show CDR1 as SGHRS and CDR2 as YFSETQ.

About this clone itself: The sample has other DNA sequences that encode this CDR3 too. The chain uses TRBV7-9 and TRBJ2-4; tentative D call: TRBD2 (5 bases). CDR1 and CDR2 from the germline V gene are SEHNR and FQNEAQ (reference sequence). Trimming cost V 1 base and J 1 base, with 11 bases left between them. The CDR3 length is 16 residues. The CDR3 DNA reads TGTGCCAGCAGCTTAGAGGGAGTTCTGGCCAAAAACATTCAGTACTTC. Translating it yields CASSLEGVLAKNIQYF. The full variable domain, in which reference TRBV7-9 and TRBJ2-4 provide the parts outside the CDR3, is DTGVSQNPRHKITKRGQNVTFRCDPISEHNRLYWYRQTLGQGPEFLTYFQNEAQLEKSRLLSDRFSAERPKGSFSTLEIQRTEQGDSAMYLCASSLEGVLAKNIQYFGAGTRLSVL.

The chain combines TRBV7-3 with TRBJ2-1; 13 bases align to TRBD2. Germline loops: CDR1 SGHTA, CDR2 FQGTGA. V lost 5 bases, J lost 1 base, and 5 bases stayed unmatched. This CDR3 region has 17 residues. The CDR3 DNA follows: TGTGCCAGCAGCCTCTGGACTAGCGGGAGTTCCTACAATGAGCAGTTCTTC. This gives the protein CASSLWTSGSSYNEQFF.

The chain employs TRBV5-4 and TRBJ1-4; D remains ambiguous. The germline gives CDR1 SGHNT, CDR2 YYREEE (reference sequence). This CDR3 has 14 amino acids. Trimming took off 0 bases at V and 6 bases at J, with 9 bases between the two ends. DNA for the CDR3: TGTGCCAGCAGCTTGGATTGGGGAGATGAAAAACTGTTTTTT. It encodes CASSLDWGDEKLFF.

This chain uses TRBV3-1 (or the pseudogene TRBV3-2) with TRBJ2-1; the D gene is possibly TRBD2 (5 bases). This CDR3 is built from 16 residues. Deletions cut 6 bases from V and 4 bases from J, with 19 bases between. Germline lookup yields CDR1 LGHDT and CDR2 YNNKEL (reference sequence). Here the CDR3 reads CASSPVFRQRYNEQFF. For the CDR3, the DNA is TGTGCCAGCAGTCCGGTGTTCCGGCAGCGGTACAATGAGCAGTTCTTC.

The chain has TRBV30 and TRBJ1-1; tentatively, D is TRBD1 (6 bases). Germline CDR1 is GTSNPN and CDR2 is SVGIG (reference sequence). The CDR3 extends over 13 amino acids. The germline V and J ends were trimmed by 3 bases and 4 bases, with 12 bases remaining between them. The CDR3 here is CAWSRGGGTEAFF. In DNA form, the CDR3 reads TGTGCCTGGAGCAGGGGCGGGGGCACTGAAGCTTTCTTT. Complete variable domain (other parts from reference TRBV30 and TRBJ1-1): SQTIHQWPATLVQPVGSPLSLECTVEGTSNPNLYWYRQAAGRGLQLLFYSVGIGQISSEVPQNLSASRPQDRQFILSSKKLLLSDSGFYLCAWSRGGGTEAFFGQGTRLTVV.

The gene calls are TRBV19 and TRBJ1-2, with D possibly being TRBD1 (5 bases). V lost 3 bases to trimming and J lost 12 bases, with 11 bases between them. Germline lookup yields CDR1 LNHDA and CDR2 SQIVND (reference sequence). This CDR3 has 11 amino acids. The CDR3 region has the DNA TGTGCCAGTAGTATGGGCAGGGCCCACACCTTC. This gives the protein CASSMGRAHTF.

This chain connects TRBV5-1 to TRBJ1-2, with TRBD1 matching over 11 bases. The germline V gene has CDR1 SGHRS and CDR2 YFSETQ. The CDR3 has 14 amino acids. V lost 0 bases, J lost 8 bases, and 3 bases stayed unmatched. As DNA, the CDR3 is TGCGCCAGCAGCTTGGATGGACAGGGGGCCGGCTACACCTTC. Translated: CASSLDGQGAGYTF.

The chain employs TRBV7-8 and TRBJ2-6, with 8 bases lining up with TRBD1. CDR3 length: 16 amino acids. The V and J ends lost 5 bases and 2 bases, in that order; junction bases with no gene match: 5. Germline values: CDR1 SGHVS, CDR2 FQNEAQ. The CDR3 DNA sequence: TGTGCCAGCAGCAGTCCACAGGGGGCTGGGGCCAACGTCCTGACTTTC. Its translation: CASSSPQGAGANVLTF.

The CDR3 spells CASKPEWTGAPPLQETQYF. The DNA for the CDR3 is TGTGCCAGCAAACCTGAATGGACAGGGGCACCCCCTCTCCAAGAGACCCAGTACTTC. The gene calls are TRBV28 and TRBJ2-5; 9 bases match TRBD1. The CDR3 sequence is 19 residues long. Trimming took 7 bases from V and 1 from J; bases not matched to a gene: 19. In germline, CDR1 is MDHEN, CDR2 SYDVKM.

The CDR3 sequence: CASSYSGTEGYEQYF. CDR3 bases: TGTGCCAGCAGTTACTCGGGGACAGAGGGCTACGAGCAGTACTTC. This rearrangement joins TRBV6-5 to TRBJ2-7, with 7 bases aligning to TRBD1. This CDR3 spans 15 amino acids. Unmatched junction bases numbered 5, after V lost 0 bases and J lost 3 bases. In germline, CDR1 is MNHEY, CDR2 SVGAGI.

This chain links TRBV19 with TRBJ2-6; 8 bases are shared with TRBD2. The length of the CDR3 is 14 residues. Trimming cost V 9 bases and J 0 bases; bases outside gene matches: 1. Germline CDR1 is LNHDA and CDR2 is SQIVND (reference sequence). This chain's CDR3 is CASREGSGANVLTF. In DNA form, the CDR3 reads TGTGCCAGCCGGGAGGGCTCTGGGGCCAACGTCCTGACTTTC.

The rearrangement uses TRBV28 and TRBJ2-1, with a weak D call TRBD1 (5 bases). CDR1 and CDR2 (germline): MDHEN, SYDVKM. The CDR3 is made up of 15 amino acids. The V gene lost 7 bases and the J gene lost 3 bases, with 16 bases spanning the gap. CDR3 amino acids: CASTPTDTNYNEQFF. The DNA of the CDR3 is TGTGCCAGCACACCGACGGACACCAACTACAATGAGCAGTTCTTC. Together with reference TRBV28 and TRBJ2-1, the CDR3 gives the full variable domain: DVKVTQSSRYLVKRTGEKVFLECVQDMDHENMFWYRQDPGLGLRLIYFSYDVKMKEKGDIPEGYSVSREKKERFSLILESASTNQTSMYLCASTPTDTNYNEQFFGPGTRLTVL.

The gene calls are TRBV5-6 and TRBJ1-2; D is undetermined. There are 14 residues in the CDR3. CDR1 is SGHDT, CDR2 YYEEEE, per germline. V was shortened by 7 bases and J by 0 bases, with 13 bases between the two germline ends. CDR3 sequence reads: CASGRFSANYGYTF. CDR3 nucleotide sequence: TGTGCCAGCGGTCGTTTCAGTGCTAACTATGGCTACACCTTC.

The chain is built from TRBV5-1 and TRBJ1-5; 9 bases are shared with TRBD1. Unmatched junction bases numbered 2, after V lost 3 bases and J lost 4 bases. The germline V gene encodes CDR1 SGHRS and CDR2 YFSETQ. The CDR3 covers 14 residues. CDR3 loop: CASSSTGGNQPQHF. The CDR3 nucleotides read TGCGCCAGCAGCTCGACAGGGGGAAATCAGCCCCAGCATTTT.